This T cell receptor (beta chain) was observed in a study of regulatory T cells in long-lasting Graves disease. As for the study in general: Graves' patients (newly diagnosed) had been on antithyroid drugs under 3 months.

Time point reported: newly diagnosed GD, antithyroid drugs for less than 3 months. TCR sequences were obtained from RNA taken from PBMCs. HTBI primers from iRepertoire and Arm-PCR of CDR3 regions yielded the TCR beta libraries. In the original processing: From all samples, identification returned 14 TRBJ and 60 to 80 TRBV segments. One entry per CDR3 protein, called by TCRdb with MiXCR from the multiplex PCR reads. It is TCRdb's table, rather than the study itself, that gives the V and J calls and clone size. The profile shows some 230,000 distinct CDR3 sequences, around 18% of them singletons. This clonotype was counted ten times or more. The receptor's source is a female donor with Graves disease. Sequencing used peripheral blood mononuclear cells (PBMCs), obtained at new diagnosis, from a patient treated with antithyroid drugs.

The CDR3 DNA reads as TGTGCCAGCAGTTACTCTGGGGGCAACTATGGCTACACCTTC. Amino acids: CASSYSGGNYGYTF. The V gene is TRBV6-5, the J gene TRBJ1-2; weak D call: TRBD1 (6 bases). There are 14 residues in the CDR3. Trimming stripped 0 bases from V and 2 bases from J, with 7 bases between. The germline V gene encodes CDR1 MNHEY and CDR2 SVGAGI.